This entry concerns a single T cell receptor beta chain. No antigen is known for it. The CDR3 covers 22 residues. Germline CDR1 and CDR2: MDHEN and SYDVKM. Losses at the gene ends were 8 bases for V and 3 bases for J; bases not matched to a gene: 30. This record comes from a study of shared clonotypes between healthy human individuals. Findings and caveats of the study: Naive subsets tended to show greater estimated richness than memory subsets.

The method was immunoSEQ multiplex PCR; TCRdb's version includes in-frame clones alone and lacks a portion of them. The data hold under 550,000 clones, with about 96% observed a single time. The rearrangement links TRBV28 to TRBJ1-2, with 10 positions matching TRBD1. The sequence was collected from a woman aged 25 to 45 in good health. Sample: naive CD4+ T cells sorted from blood. Subset indicated: CD45RA+ positively selected. The DNA of the CDR3 is TGTGCCAGCCTAACCACCACCGTTGGAATTAGGGGACAGGGGATGGCGGACTATGGCTACACCTTC. Translated: CASLTTTVGIRGQGMADYGYTF.